The next 28 T cell receptor beta chains were all read from a single sample in a study of cytomegalovirus exposure and HLA in healthy donors. Clones were sequenced by immunoSEQ multiplex PCR, and TCRdb holds only the in-frame ones, with some missing. The table records hundreds of thousands of clones, roughly 85% of them present only once. What was sequenced was PBMCs. Every receptor here comes from a woman aged 18 to 35 in good health and CMV-seronegative.

This rearrangement joins TRBV4-1 to TRBJ1-3; no firm D call. V was cut by 1 base and J by 1 base, with 14 bases left in between. This CDR3 has 17 amino acids. The germline V gene encodes CDR1 MGHRA and CDR2 YSYEKL. The CDR3 DNA sequence: TGCGCCAGCAGCCAAGTGGAGTTAGTCGTTTCTGGAAACACCATATATTTT. Amino acid sequence: CASSQVELVVSGNTIYF.

Of note for this clone: The same CDR3 also results from other DNA sequences found in this sample. This chain uses TRBV27 with TRBJ1-1, with a possible D match to TRBD1 (6 bases). V was trimmed by 0 bases and J by 0 bases, leaving 8 bases between them. In germline, CDR1 is MNHEY, CDR2 SMNVEV (reference sequence). This CDR3 is 15 amino acids long. The CDR3 DNA is TGTGCCAGCAGTTTATCAACAGGGATGAACACTGAAGCTTTCTTT. Translated, it gives CASSLSTGMNTEAFF.

The chain joins TRBV10-3 to TRBJ2-7; possible D gene TRBD2, 5 bases. Deletions cut 3 bases from V and 2 bases from J, with 17 bases between. The CDR3 contains 16 residues. CDR1 is ENHRY and CDR2 is SYGVKD in the germline V gene. This chain's CDR3 is CAISDDMRTTTYEQYF. As DNA, the CDR3 is TGTGCCATCAGTGACGACATGCGTACGACTACCTACGAGCAGTACTTC.

The V call is TRBV5-1, the J call TRBJ1-3, with TRBD1 as a possible D gene (6 bases). The ends were cut back, 4 bases at V and 0 bases at J, with 14 bases in the middle. The CDR3 consists of 16 residues. Germline V gives CDR1 SGHRS, CDR2 YFSETQ. This chain's CDR3 is CASSPSGQSSGNTIYF. CDR3 sequence (DNA): TGCGCCAGCAGCCCGTCTGGACAGTCCTCTGGAAACACCATATATTTT. Filled out from reference TRBV5-1 and TRBJ1-3, the complete variable domain reads KAGVTQTPRYLIKTRGQQVTLSCSPISGHRSVSWYQQTPGQGLQFLFEYFSETQRNKGNFPGRFSGRQFSNSRSEMNVSTLELGDSALYLCASSPSGQSSGNTIYFGEGSWLTVV.

The rearrangement joins TRBV5-1 to TRBJ2-7; D uncertain. The CDR3 is 14 amino acids. Germline V lookup: CDR1 SGHRS, CDR2 YFSETQ. V lost 6 bases and J 1 base, leaving 14 bases between the germline ends. CDR3 amino acids: CASKPLTSSYEQYF. CDR3 sequence (DNA): TGCGCCAGCAAACCTTTGACAAGTTCCTACGAGCAGTACTTC.

This clone has only one observation. The gene calls are TRBV21-1 and TRBJ2-1; no check of the table's D call, TRBD2, against the DNA was made. TRBV21-1 is labeled a pseudogene. CDR3 length: 14 amino acids. CDR3 coding DNA: TGTGCCAGCAGCAGGAGGGAGTTTTGGGATGAGCAGTTCTTC. As protein: CASSRREFWDEQFF.

The chain's CDR3 is CASRTNSGTEAFF. CDR3 nucleotides: TGTGCCAGCAGGACGAACAGTGGCACTGAAGCTTTCTTT. The rearrangement uses TRBV7-9 and TRBJ1-1; D gene uncertain. There are 13 residues in the CDR3. V was pared by 6 bases and J by 4 bases, with 12 bases between. Germline CDR1 is SEHNR and CDR2 is FQNEAQ (reference sequence).

The chain employs TRBV11-2 and TRBJ2-1, with a possible D match to TRBD2 (7 bases). Trimming left V 5 bases short and J 9 bases short, with 20 bases between. The CDR3 runs to 15 residues. From germline, CDR1 is SGHAT and CDR2 FQNNGV. This CDR3 is CASSPKGGDLGEQFF. CDR3 sequence (DNA): TGTGCCAGCAGCCCAAAAGGGGGGGATCTAGGTGAGCAGTTCTTC.

The rearrangement joins TRBV6-5 to TRBJ1-6, with TRBD1 matching 7 bases. The ends lost 8 bases at V and 6 bases at J; junction bases unmatched: 7. This CDR3 is 14 amino acids long. Germline-derived CDR1 and CDR2 are MNHEY and SVGAGI. The CDR3, as DNA: TGTGCCAGCGCTACCGGGACAGTTAATTCACCCCTCCACTTT. Amino acids: CASATGTVNSPLHF.

This clone was counted between two and nine times. V gene TRBV5-1 combines with J gene TRBJ2-7; 13 nucleotides line up with TRBD2. CDR1 is SGHRS, CDR2 YFSETQ, per germline. Trimming removed 4 bases from V and 7 bases from J; junction bases left unmatched: 8. This CDR3 contains 15 residues. The CDR3 loop reads CASSPGLAGLEEQYF. For the CDR3, the DNA is TGCGCCAGCAGCCCGGGACTAGCGGGACTGGAGGAGCAGTACTTC.

The J gene is TRBJ2-1, the V gene TRBV7-6; D is ambiguous. The CDR3 has 14 amino acids. The V end was cut by 5 bases, the J end by 0 bases, with 8 bases between. Germline V gene sequence: CDR1 SGHVS, CDR2 FNYEAQ. CDR3 in amino acids: CASSPSSSYNEQFF. CDR3 nucleotides: TGTGCCAGCAGCCCTTCCAGCTCCTACAATGAGCAGTTCTTC.

The chain links TRBV30 to TRBJ2-2; the match to TRBD1 covers 8 bases. Germline assignment: CDR1 GTSNPN and CDR2 SVGIG (reference sequence). The V gene end was trimmed by 5 bases and the J gene end by 7 bases; junction bases not matched to a gene: 6. The CDR3 is made up of 13 amino acids. The DNA of the CDR3 is TGTGCCTGGGGACAGGGAGTATACGGGGAGCTGTTTTTT. Its translation: CAWGQGVYGELFF.

This sequence joins TRBV4-1 and TRBJ2-5; D is unclear. Trimming removed 1 base from V and 1 base from J, with 7 bases in between. The germline V gene has CDR1 MGHRA and CDR2 YSYEKL. The CDR3 has 14 residues. As DNA, the CDR3 is TGCGCCAGCAGCCAAGTTCCATCCCAAGAGACCCAGTACTTC. Translation: CASSQVPSQETQYF.

The chain carries TRBV13 and TRBJ2-1; D may be TRBD2 (5 bases). This CDR3 contains 13 residues. Trimming shortened V by 2 bases and J by 14 bases, and 16 bases separated the two germline ends. Germline V gene data show CDR1 as PRHDT and CDR2 as FYEKMQ (reference sequence). CDR3 coding DNA: TGTGCCAGCAGCTTATTGCCCCGCGGGCCGGAGTTCTTC. Amino acid sequence: CASSLLPRGPEFF.

CDR3: CASSWAEGADYGYTF. CDR3 sequence (DNA): TGTGCCAGCAGTTGGGCGGAGGGGGCGGACTATGGCTACACCTTC. The chain links TRBV28 to TRBJ1-2, with TRBD1 identical over 7 bases. From germline, CDR1 is MDHEN and CDR2 SYDVKM. There are 15 residues in the CDR3. V lost 4 bases, J lost 3 bases, and 8 bases stayed unmatched.

The sample holds one count of this clone. V gene TRBV28 combines with J gene TRBJ2-7; 7 bases align to TRBD2. J lost 0 bases, V lost 4 bases, and 12 bases had no gene match. This CDR3 has 17 amino acids. Germline CDR1 is MDHEN and CDR2 is SYDVKM. CDR3 loop: CASSSPGGRQISYEQYF. For the CDR3, the DNA is TGTGCCAGCAGTTCCCCCGGGGGGAGGCAGATCTCCTACGAGCAGTACTTC. Filled out from reference TRBV28 and TRBJ2-7, the complete variable domain reads DVKVTQSSRYLVKRTGEKVFLECVQDMDHENMFWYRQDPGLGLRLIYFSYDVKMKEKGDIPEGYSVSREKKERFSLILESASTNQTSMYLCASSSPGGRQISYEQYFGPGTRLTVT.

The V gene is TRBV7-9, the J gene TRBJ2-5, with D perhaps matching TRBD1 (5 bases). Trimming took off 2 bases at V and 5 bases at J, with 15 bases between the two ends. This CDR3 has 15 amino acids. Germline assignment: CDR1 SEHNR and CDR2 FQNEAQ (reference sequence). CDR3 DNA sequence: TGTGCCAGCAGCTTACCGCAGGGCTCCCCGGAGACCCAGTACTTC. This translates into CASSLPQGSPETQYF.

In its sample, this clone was seen once. The V and J genes are TRBV6-1 and TRBJ2-7; perhaps TRBD1 as D (6 bases). Trimming shortened V by 6 bases and J by 4 bases, and 16 bases separated the two germline ends. This CDR3 region has 14 residues. Germline V gives CDR1 MNHNS, CDR2 SASEGT. The CDR3, as DNA: TGTGCCAGCAGGTCCGAGGGGGTAGGTTACGAGCAGTACTTC. Translation: CASRSEGVGYEQYF.

The chain links TRBV6-1 to TRBJ2-7, with 8 bases matching TRBD1. Germline lookup yields CDR1 MNHNS and CDR2 SASEGT. V lost 5 bases, J lost 1 base, and 7 bases stayed unmatched. This CDR3 is built from 15 residues. DNA of the CDR3: TGTGCCAGCAGTACACCGGGACAGGTGTCCTACGAGCAGTACTTC. It is translated as CASSTPGQVSYEQYF.

The gene calls are TRBV18 and TRBJ2-1; possible D gene TRBD1, 6 bases. The CDR3 covers 13 residues. V was pared by 5 bases and J by 4 bases, with 9 bases between. CDR1 and CDR2 (germline): KGHSH, LQKENI. In DNA, the CDR3 is TGTGCCAGCTCAGGACAGAAATACAATGAGCAGTTCTTC. As protein: CASSGQKYNEQFF.

This chain connects TRBV30 to TRBJ2-7, with a possible D match to TRBD1 (5 bases). Germline-derived CDR1 and CDR2 are GTSNPN and SVGIG (reference sequence). This CDR3 comprises 14 residues. V was trimmed by 5 bases and J by 5 bases, leaving 19 bases between them. CDR3: CAWALKGPIHEQYF. CDR3 bases: TGTGCCTGGGCTCTGAAGGGGCCCATCCACGAGCAGTACTTC. The full variable domain, its missing parts supplied by reference TRBV30 and TRBJ2-7, is SQTIHQWPATLVQPVGSPLSLECTVEGTSNPNLYWYRQAAGRGLQLLFYSVGIGQISSEVPQNLSASRPQDRQFILSSKKLLLSDSGFYLCAWALKGPIHEQYFGPGTRLTVT.

The chain has TRBV4-2 and TRBJ1-1; possible D gene TRBD1, 5 bases. V was shortened by 1 base and J by 3 bases, with 12 bases between the two germline ends. In germline, CDR1 is LGHNA, CDR2 YNFKEQ. This CDR3 is built from 15 residues. The DNA of the CDR3 is TGTGCCAGCAGCCAAGGGGCGGGGGGGGACACTGAAGCTTTCTTT. Its protein is CASSQGAGGDTEAFF.

V is TRBV5-1 and J is TRBJ2-7; 11 bases are a match to TRBD2. The CDR3 has 15 amino acids. From germline, CDR1 is SGHRS and CDR2 YFSETQ. The trim removed 3 bases at V and 3 bases at J, leaving 5 bases unmatched. In DNA, the CDR3 is TGCGCCAGCAGCTGGGGGACTAGCGGCGTCTACGAGCAGTACTTC. This encodes CASSWGTSGVYEQYF.

As regards this clone: This sample also contains other DNA sequences that code for the same CDR3. The rearrangement links TRBV30 to TRBJ1-1; D ambiguous. The CDR3 covers 13 residues. Germline-derived CDR1 and CDR2 are GTSNPN and SVGIG (reference sequence). With 1 base removed from V and 0 bases from J, the gap between germline ends came to 6 bases. The CDR3 DNA reads as TGTGCCTGGAGTGAGTACATGAACACTGAAGCTTTCTTT. Residues: CAWSEYMNTEAFF. Looking up the rest from reference TRBV30 and TRBJ1-1 gives the full variable domain: SQTIHQWPATLVQPVGSPLSLECTVEGTSNPNLYWYRQAAGRGLQLLFYSVGIGQISSEVPQNLSASRPQDRQFILSSKKLLLSDSGFYLCAWSEYMNTEAFFGQGTRLTVV.

This chain uses TRBV9 with TRBJ2-3, with TRBD2 matching over 11 bases. Germline V gene sequence: CDR1 SGDLS, CDR2 YYNGEE. The CDR3 is 15 residues long. V gave up 0 bases and J gave up 4 bases; unmatched junction bases: 1. In DNA, the CDR3 is TGTGCCAGCAGCGTAGTGGGACTAGCGGCAGATACGCAGTATTTT. As protein: CASSVVGLAADTQYF.

This clone was seen once. The chain has TRBV30 and TRBJ1-5; 9 positions match TRBD1. J was trimmed by 6 bases and V by 1 base; bases with no gene match: 13. In germline, CDR1 is GTSNPN, CDR2 SVGIG (reference sequence). CDR3 length equals 17 residues. The DNA of the CDR3 is TGTGCCTGGAGTGACACGAAAATCCGGGACAGGGCTCAGCCCCAGCATTTT. Its protein is CAWSDTKIRDRAQPQHF.

The chain recombines TRBV19 with TRBJ2-1; TRBD2 agrees at 8 bases. The germline gives CDR1 LNHDA, CDR2 SQIVND (reference sequence). The V and J ends lost 5 bases and 6 bases, in that order; junction bases with no gene match: 3. This CDR3 comprises 13 residues. The CDR3 nucleotides are TGTGCCAGTAGTGGTCTAGCGGGCAATGAGCAGTTCTTC. Its protein is CASSGLAGNEQFF.

This clone was detected only a few times. The chain uses TRBV27 and TRBJ1-2, with D unclear. The CDR3 length is 14 residues. Trimming stripped 6 bases from V and 4 bases from J, with 15 bases between. Germline V lookup: CDR1 MNHEY, CDR2 SMNVEV (reference sequence). CDR3 DNA sequence: TGTGCCAGCAGAGTCTCGGCAGGAGGCTATGGCTACACCTTC. Translation gives CASRVSAGGYGYTF.